In this sample, the clone carrying this T cell receptor beta chain turned up a few times. Its target is unknown. The isolated RNA, all of it, was reverse transcribed, so expressed TCRB transcripts were what got sequenced. The average read count of naive, central memory and regulatory T cell samples was about 3.57 million. Sequenced by immunoSEQ multiplex PCR; TCRdb stores in-frame clones only, minus some. Of roughly 150,000 clones listed, almost 65% are singletons. This entry is derived from a study of beta chain features in type 1 diabetes. Germline V lookup: CDR1 SQVTM, CDR2 ANQGSEA. The CDR3 contains 11 residues. The V gene lost 4 bases and the J gene lost 5 bases, with 8 bases spanning the gap. Study-wide points: High TCR expression in some cells could lead to their over-representation in cDNA sequencing. In every one of the four CD4+ subsets, TCRB CDR3s were moderately but significantly shorter in Type 1 diabetes patients.

The receptor was isolated from a man between 25 and 39 years old with type 1 diabetes. The chain joins TRBV29-1 to TRBJ1-2; maybe TRBD1 (5 bases). Sequencing was carried out using naive CD4+ T cells from blood. The CDR3 region is CSVATAYGYTF. The CDR3 DNA follows: TGCAGCGTTGCGACAGCGTATGGCTACACCTTC.